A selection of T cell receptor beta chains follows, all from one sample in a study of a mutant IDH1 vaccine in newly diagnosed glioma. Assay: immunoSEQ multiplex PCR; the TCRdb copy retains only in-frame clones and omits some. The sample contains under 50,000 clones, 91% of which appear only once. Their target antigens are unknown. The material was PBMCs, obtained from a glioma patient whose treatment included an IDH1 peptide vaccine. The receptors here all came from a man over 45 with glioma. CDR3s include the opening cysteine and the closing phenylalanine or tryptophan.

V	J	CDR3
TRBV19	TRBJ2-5	CASSIDRTIGETQYF
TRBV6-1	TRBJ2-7	CASSGSRDRGGEQYF
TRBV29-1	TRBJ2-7	CSVSRSYEQYF
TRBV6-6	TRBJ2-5	CASSYQSGIETQYF
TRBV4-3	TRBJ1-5	CASSQEMGSNQPQHF
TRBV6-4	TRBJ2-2	CASRENGQSHTGELFF
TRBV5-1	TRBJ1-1	CASSLGAGGGTNTEAFF
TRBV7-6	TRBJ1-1	CASSLGPGGQTEAFF
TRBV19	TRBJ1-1	CASSTPREDEAFF
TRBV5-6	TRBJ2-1	CASSNRQGPLEQFF
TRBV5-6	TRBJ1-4	CASSFQRFNEKLFF
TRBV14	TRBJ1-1	CASSQFEGMNTEAFF
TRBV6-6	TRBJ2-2	CASQAGINTGELFF
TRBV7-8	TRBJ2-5	CASSLAGLAGEQYF
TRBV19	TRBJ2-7	CASSTPGTVEQYF
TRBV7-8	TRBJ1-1	CASSTGQGGTEAFF
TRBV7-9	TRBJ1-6	CASSLSAGGNSPLHF
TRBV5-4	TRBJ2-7	CASSLAEGVEYF
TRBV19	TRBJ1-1	CASRGGENTEAFF
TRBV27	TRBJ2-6	CASSFRTSGANVLTF
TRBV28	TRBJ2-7	CASSFSRGSSHEQYF
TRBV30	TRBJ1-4	CAWSPRGEKLFF
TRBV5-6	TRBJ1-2	CASSLVQGSFYGYTF
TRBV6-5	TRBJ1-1	CASSSGPTTLEAFF
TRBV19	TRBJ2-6	CASSTTGAGANVLTF
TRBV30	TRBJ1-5	CAWSNGQGDQPQHF
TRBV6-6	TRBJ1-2	CASSYQKGDYGYTF
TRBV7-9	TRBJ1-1	CASSLESMVGAFF
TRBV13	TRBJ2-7	CASSPTGGYEQYF